This TCR beta chain is drawn from a study of naive and memory T cell subsets. Study observations and caveats: The RNA method is potentially sensitive to activation and differentiation changes.

An oligonucleotide containing a UMI was ligated to the 3' end of TCR cDNA. As to this clonotype: Its antigen is unknown.

The SP2 primer and nested alpha and beta constant region primers amplified ligated cDNA in four rounds. Alpha and beta constant region primers primed reverse transcription for blood and skin samples. Each CDR3 protein gets one entry after TCRdb re-called the 5' RACE reads with MiXCR. The data show 55,000 to 70,000 distinct CDR3 sequences, more than 7% seen once. The source of this sequence is a male donor in good health.

The CDR3 DNA follows: TGTGCCACATATACAGGGACAGCAAGCTCTGGGGCCAACGTCCTGACTTTC. Protein: CATYTGTASSGANVLTF. The V gene is TRBV12-3 or TRBV12-4, the J gene TRBJ2-6; 7 nucleotides match TRBD1. The CDR3 sequence is 17 residues long. Losses at the gene ends were 10 bases for V and 0 bases for J; bases not matched to a gene: 12.